This is a list of T cell receptor beta chains from one sample in a study of shared clonotypes between healthy human individuals. Using immunoSEQ multiplex PCR, the repertoire was profiled, and TCRdb retains in-frame clones only, with some absent. The data show 110,000 or so clones, around 68% seen once. Sample: memory CD8+ T cells sorted from blood. Receptor source: a woman in her twenties or thirties in good health. Both conserved end residues are part of each CDR3. The D gene is left open where the match is weak. The size of a clone is reported for some rows only, either as once, few or many, or as a class for expanded clones.

DNA: TGCGCCAGCAGCCAAGGAGACCCAGACTACGAGCAGTACTTC; CDR3: CASSQGDPDYEQYF; J: TRBJ2-7; size: .; D: .; V: TRBV4-1
DNA: TGCGCCAGCAGCCAAGTTATCTCGGGTCAGTGGGAGCAGTACTTC; CDR3: CASSQVISGQWEQYF; J: TRBJ2-7; size: .; D: .; V: TRBV4-1
DNA: TGTGCCAGTAGTATATGGGACAATGAGCAGTTCTTC; CDR3: CASSIWDNEQFF; J: TRBJ2-1; size: .; D: .; V: TRBV19
DNA: TGTGCCAGTAGTGTGACTTTGAGGATTGCTCCCGGGGAGCTGTTTTTT; CDR3: CASSVTLRIAPGELFF; J: TRBJ2-2; size: .; D: .; V: TRBV19
DNA: TGTGCCAGCAGCGTAACCCCAGCGGGAACCTACGAGCAGTACTTC; CDR3: CASSVTPAGTYEQYF; J: TRBJ2-7; size: .; D: TRBD2; V: TRBV9
DNA: TGTGCCACCAGCAGAGGACCGGTCCTGGGAGATCAGCCCCAGCATTTT; CDR3: CATSRGPVLGDQPQHF; J: TRBJ1-5; size: once; D: .; V: TRBV15
DNA: TGTGCCAGCTCACCCGGGGATTTTAGTGACGACGAGCAGTACTTC; CDR3: CASSPGDFSDDEQYF; J: TRBJ2-7; size: .; D: .; V: TRBV18
DNA: TGTGCCAGCACCCCGGGACAGGGTAGAGCTAACTATGGCTACACCTTC; CDR3: CASTPGQGRANYGYTF; J: TRBJ1-2; size: many; D: TRBD1; V: TRBV7-8
DNA: TGTGCCAGCAGCTTAGGGGGTAGCGTAGCCTACGAGCAGTACTTC; CDR3: CASSLGGSVAYEQYF; J: TRBJ2-7; size: many; D: .; V: TRBV7-8
DNA: TGTGCCAGCAGCCGGTGGGGGGAGGGTAAGAGTGAGCAGTTCTTC; CDR3: CASSRWGEGKSEQFF; J: TRBJ2-1; size: once; D: TRBD2; V: TRBV11-2
DNA: TGTGCCAGCAGTGGGACCCTGGGGGAGACCCAGTACTTC; CDR3: CASSGTLGETQYF; J: TRBJ2-5; size: .; D: .; V: TRBV25-1
DNA: TGTGCCAGCAGCCGACAGGGAGGGTCGGATGGCTACACCTTC; CDR3: CASSRQGGSDGYTF; J: TRBJ1-2; size: .; D: TRBD1; V: TRBV6-4
DNA: TGTGCCAGCAGACCAAAGAGCGGGAGAGGCAACAATGAGCAGTTCTTC; CDR3: CASRPKSGRGNNEQFF; J: TRBJ2-1; size: .; D: TRBD2; V: TRBV25-1
DNA: TGTGCCAGCAGCTTGTATCAGGGGCCAAGTCAGCCCCAGCATTTT; CDR3: CASSLYQGPSQPQHF; J: TRBJ1-5; size: many; D: .; V: TRBV7-3
DNA: TGTGCCATCAGTGAACACAGGGGGCTTTCTGAAGCTTTCTTT; CDR3: CAISEHRGLSEAFF; J: TRBJ1-1; size: few; D: TRBD1; V: TRBV10-3
DNA: TGTGCCAGCAGTGGAACGACAGATCTCTCTGGGGCCAACGTCCTGACTTTC; CDR3: CASSGTTDLSGANVLTF; J: TRBJ2-6; size: .; D: .; V: TRBV6-1
DNA: TGCAGCGTTGCAGCGAACCTCCCTCTAGGTCCCGAAAAACTGTTTTTT; CDR3: CSVAANLPLGPEKLFF; J: TRBJ1-4; size: .; D: .; V: TRBV29-1
DNA: TGTGCCAGCAGTCAAACCGTTAGAAATGAGCAGTTCTTC; CDR3: CASSQTVRNEQFF; J: TRBJ2-1; size: .; D: .; V: TRBV28
DNA: TGTGCCAGCTCACCTCTCCGGGACACGATCTACGAGCAGTACTTC; CDR3: CASSPLRDTIYEQYF; J: TRBJ2-7; size: .; D: .; V: TRBV18
DNA: TGCGCCAGCAGCTTGAAGCGGGGCATGGGCACTGAAGCTTTCTTT; CDR3: CASSLKRGMGTEAFF; J: TRBJ1-1; size: .; D: .; V: TRBV5-1
DNA: TGTGCCAGCAGCCCCCCGTCGGCAGGGTCGAGGGTGCAGTACTTC; CDR3: CASSPPSAGSRVQYF; J: TRBJ2-7; size: .; D: .; V: TRBV4-2
DNA: TGTGCCACCTCAGGGACCGGGACAGCAGCCTCCTACGAGCAGTACTTC; CDR3: CATSGTGTAASYEQYF; J: TRBJ2-7; size: .; D: TRBD1; V: TRBV19
DNA: TGTGCCAGCAGTTACTCGATAGGGGGGGCTGGCTACACCTTC; CDR3: CASSYSIGGAGYTF; J: TRBJ1-2; size: .; D: .; V: TRBV6-6
DNA: TGTGCCAGCAGGAGAGCGGGGGACAGTCGGAATCAGCCCCAGCATTTT; CDR3: CASRRAGDSRNQPQHF; J: TRBJ1-5; size: .; D: TRBD1; V: TRBV2
DNA: TGTGCCAGCAGCTTTTCCTACGAGCAGTACTTC; CDR3: CASSFSYEQYF; J: TRBJ2-7; size: .; D: .; V: TRBV7-2
DNA: TGTGCCAGCAGCTTGGGGACAGGGGGCTACGAGCAGTACTTC; CDR3: CASSLGTGGYEQYF; J: TRBJ2-7; size: .; D: TRBD1; V: TRBV5-6